Listed here are 25 T cell receptor beta chains from one sample, sequenced in a study of identical twins. TCRdb re-called the 5' RACE reads through MiXCR, storing one row per CDR3 protein. This table has a few hundred thousand distinct CDR3 sequences, about 9% appearing once. Separately, the same data were catalogued under a study of yellow fever vaccine responses in identical twins.

The sequenced material came from CD8+ T cells sorted from blood. These TCRs come from a woman between 18 and 30 years old in good health.

Many counts were recorded for this clonotype. The chain recombines TRBV7-9 with TRBJ2-7, with TRBD2 identical over 8 bases. V lost 0 bases to trimming and J lost 5 bases; unmatched junction nucleotides: 9. CDR1 is SEHNR, CDR2 FQNEAQ, per germline (reference sequence). This CDR3 is 16 amino acids long. The CDR3 protein is CASSLALGLAPDEQYF. CDR3 sequence (DNA): TGTGCCAGCAGCTTAGCCCTAGGACTAGCACCGGACGAGCAGTACTTC.

The CDR3: CASKVTGELFF. DNA of the CDR3: TGTGCCAGCAAGGTCACCGGGGAGCTGTTTTTT. The chain joins TRBV28 to TRBJ2-2; unclear D gene. This CDR3 spans 11 amino acids. CDR1 and CDR2 from the germline V gene are MDHEN and SYDVKM. V dropped 7 bases and J dropped 4 bases, with 4 bases sitting between them.

Many counts were recorded for this clonotype. The rearrangement links TRBV7-2 to TRBJ2-7; the D is unclear. V was shortened by 0 bases and J by 3 bases, with 9 bases between the two germline ends. This CDR3 has 14 residues. Germline V gene data show CDR1 as SGHTA and CDR2 as FQGNSA. The CDR3 nucleotides are TGTGCCAGCAGCTTAGCATCAGGTCTCTACGAGCAGTACTTC. It codes for CASSLASGLYEQYF. Combining the CDR3 with reference TRBV7-2 and TRBJ2-7 gives the whole variable domain GAGVSQSPSNKVTEKGKDVELRCDPISGHTALYWYRQSLGQGLEFLIYFQGNSAPDKSGLPSDRFSAERTGGSVSTLTIQRTQQEDSAVYLCASSLASGLYEQYFGPGTRLTVT.

The table lists this clonotype with many counts. The rearrangement links TRBV12-3 or TRBV12-4 to TRBJ2-5; D ambiguous. This CDR3 is 14 amino acids long. The V and J ends lost 5 bases and 0 bases respectively, with 10 bases between them. This CDR3 is CASSTTGYQETQYF. The CDR3 nucleotides read TGTGCCAGCAGTACTACCGGGTACCAAGAGACCCAGTACTTC.

This clonotype was seen many times. CDR3 in amino acids: CTVRLPGSYEQYF. As DNA, the CDR3 is TGCACCGTCCGTCTCCCTGGGTCCTACGAGCAGTACTTC. This rearrangement joins TRBV29-1 to TRBJ2-7; no clear D gene. The CDR3 contains 13 residues. CDR1 and CDR2 from the germline V gene are SQVTM and ANQGSEA.

A few counts support this clonotype. CDR3 coding DNA: TGTGCCATGAGGGGTACGAAGGACGGGGAGCTGTTTTTT. This translates into CAMRGTKDGELFF. This sequence joins TRBV7-6 and TRBJ2-2, with D possibly called TRBD1 or TRBD2 (5 bases each). This CDR3 region has 13 residues. V was trimmed by 10 bases and J by 7 bases, leaving 16 bases between them. Germline V gene data show CDR1 as SGHVS and CDR2 as FNYEAQ.

This clonotype was observed a few times. The V call is TRBV9, the J call TRBJ2-1; the match to TRBD2 covers 9 bases. The CDR3 runs 16 residues. CDR1 and CDR2 (germline): SGDLS, YYNGEE. Germline trimming cut 0 bases from V and 5 bases from J; bases unmatched to any gene: 6. The CDR3 loop is CASSVEWLAGNNEQFF. As DNA, the CDR3 is TGTGCCAGCAGCGTAGAGTGGCTAGCGGGAAACAATGAGCAGTTCTTC.

This clonotype was recorded many times. CDR3: CASSSDGSYEQYF. The CDR3 DNA reads as TGTGCCAGCAGTTCAGACGGATCCTACGAGCAGTACTTC. J is TRBJ2-7 and V is TRBV6-2 or TRBV6-3; D not certain. Germline CDR1 MNHEY, CDR2 SVGEGT. V shed 4 bases and J shed 1 base, with 8 bases lying between them. CDR3 length equals 13 residues.

The V and J genes are TRBV28 and TRBJ2-5, with TRBD2 matching 12 bases. The germline gives CDR1 MDHEN, CDR2 SYDVKM. The CDR3 loop spans 18 amino acids. J lost 1 base, V lost 3 bases, and 9 bases had no gene match. CDR3 sequence: CASSFSRGLAGTQETQYF. The CDR3 DNA follows: TGTGCCAGCAGTTTCTCCCGAGGACTAGCGGGGACCCAAGAGACCCAGTACTTC.

The chain carries TRBV24-1 and TRBJ2-2; 10 bases are shared with TRBD2. The germline CDR1 and CDR2 sequences are KGHDR and SFDVKD. The V gene end was trimmed by 3 bases and the J gene end by 6 bases; junction bases not matched to a gene: 6. This CDR3 region has 16 residues. CDR3 DNA sequence: TGTGCCACCAGTGATGTTCTAGCGGGGGTTGCCGGGGAGCTGTTTTTT. It is translated as CATSDVLAGVAGELFF.

The rearrangement uses TRBV9 and TRBJ2-7, with 10 positions matching TRBD2. The CDR3 has 15 residues. Germline values: CDR1 SGDLS, CDR2 YYNGEE. With 0 bases clipped from V and 3 bases from J, the junction kept 3 bases outside the gene matches. Here the CDR3 DNA reads TGTGCCAGCAGCGTAGCTAGCGGGAGTCGCTACGAGCAGTACTTC. The encoded protein is CASSVASGSRYEQYF.

This clonotype was detected ten times or more. The chain carries TRBV7-9 and TRBJ2-7; 7 nucleotides align to TRBD1. The CDR3 totals 14 residues. CDR1 and CDR2 (germline): SEHNR, FQNEAQ (reference sequence). V was clipped by 5 bases and J by 2 bases; unmatched bases: 6. CDR3 sequence: CASSPRDSTYEQYF. The CDR3 bases are TGTGCCAGCAGCCCCCGGGACAGTACCTACGAGCAGTACTTC.

At least ten counts were recorded for this clonotype. V gene TRBV6-5 combines with J gene TRBJ2-1; 10 bases are shared with TRBD2. CDR1 is MNHEY, CDR2 SVGAGI, per germline. CDR3 length: 15 residues. Germline trimming cut 2 bases from V and 2 bases from J; bases unmatched to any gene: 0. The DNA for the CDR3 is TGTGCCAGCAGTTACCTAGCGGGAGCCTACAATGAGCAGTTCTTC. Translated: CASSYLAGAYNEQFF.

This clonotype showed up just a few times. V gene TRBV27 combines with J gene TRBJ1-1; a possible D gene is TRBD1 (5 bases). This CDR3 comprises 15 residues. Germline V CDR1 and CDR2: MNHEY, SMNVEV (reference sequence). V lost 2 bases to trimming and J lost 3 bases, with 13 bases between them. DNA of the CDR3: TGTGCCAGCAGTTTAGGTCTCGGCAGGGACACTGAAGCTTTCTTT. It is translated as CASSLGLGRDTEAFF.

This clonotype has more than one count but fewer than ten. This chain connects TRBV20-1 to TRBJ1-6; D is unresolved. The CDR3 has 16 amino acids. Trimming took off 0 bases at V and 0 bases at J, with 9 bases between the two ends. Germline assignment: CDR1 DFQATT and CDR2 SNEGSKA (reference sequence). This CDR3 is CSARDQSLSYNSPLHF. For the CDR3, the DNA is TGCAGTGCTAGAGATCAAAGCCTCTCCTATAATTCACCCCTCCACTTT.

This clonotype appeared many times. V is TRBV5-6 and J is TRBJ1-5, with a weak D call TRBD1 (5 bases). Deletions cut 2 bases from V and 4 bases from J, with 10 bases between. The CDR3 has 14 residues. Germline V gene lookup returns CDR1 SGHDT and CDR2 YYEEEE. The CDR3 is CASSLGGGNQPQHF. CDR3 bases: TGTGCCAGCAGCTTAGGTGGGGGTAATCAGCCCCAGCATTTT.

This clonotype appeared many times. The V gene is TRBV20-1, the J gene TRBJ2-7, with D hard to call. Germline-derived CDR1 and CDR2 are DFQATT and SNEGSKA (reference sequence). The CDR3 has 12 residues. Trimming left V 0 bases short and J 3 bases short, with 6 bases between. The CDR3 spells CSAREGSYEQYF. In nucleotides, the CDR3 is TGCAGTGCTAGAGAAGGTAGCTACGAGCAGTACTTC.

This chain joins TRBV4-2 and TRBJ2-1; D might be TRBD2 (6 bases). The CDR3 contains 18 residues. The germline V gene has CDR1 LGHNA and CDR2 YNFKEQ. V was clipped by 4 bases and J by 1 base, with 20 bases between them. The chain's CDR3 is CASSPLGLILRSYNEQFF. CDR3 DNA sequence: TGTGCCAGCAGCCCTCTGGGACTTATCCTGAGATCCTACAATGAGCAGTTCTTC.

The rearrangement uses TRBV9 and TRBJ2-1; 10 bases agree with TRBD2. V was pared by 6 bases and J by 2 bases, with 5 bases of the junction left unmatched. Germline CDR1 reads SGDLS; CDR2 reads YYNGEE. The CDR3 totals 15 residues. CDR3 nucleotides: TGTGCCAGCAACCCTAGCGGGAGTGCCTACAATGAGCAGTTCTTC. Its translation: CASNPSGSAYNEQFF.

This clonotype was observed a handful of times. This rearrangement joins TRBV24-1 to TRBJ2-3; D is perhaps TRBD1 or TRBD2 (6 bases each). This CDR3 comprises 16 residues. Germline V CDR1 and CDR2: KGHDR, SFDVKD. V lost 0 bases, J lost 0 bases, and 9 bases lay in between. The CDR3 loop is CATSDLLGGSTDTQYF. CDR3 coding DNA: TGTGCCACCAGTGATTTGCTAGGGGGGAGCACAGATACGCAGTATTTT.

About this clonotype itself: This may stem from a read error, because a much larger clone lies one nucleotide away. The V and J genes are TRBV20-1 and TRBJ2-2; 11 positions match TRBD2. The length of the CDR3 is 17 residues. Germline V gene data show CDR1 as DFQATT and CDR2 as SNEGSKA (reference sequence). Here the CDR3 reads CCARPYLAGGVAGELFF. CDR3 nucleotide sequence: TGCTGTGCTAGACCCTATCTAGCGGGGGGTGTTGCCGGGGAGCTGTTTTTT.

The chain employs TRBV12-2 and TRBJ2-7. TRBV12-2 constitutes a pseudogene. This CDR3 is built from 12 residues. As DNA, the CDR3 is TGTGCAAAAATGGAGAGACCCTACGAGCAGTACTTC. Amino acid sequence: CAKMERPYEQYF.

This clonotype has at least ten counts. V usage is TRBV9 and J usage is TRBJ2-7; D is unresolved. The CDR3 runs 13 residues. Trimming pared 0 bases from V and 5 bases from J, leaving 9 bases between. Germline V gene sequence: CDR1 SGDLS, CDR2 YYNGEE. The CDR3: CASSVGGTDEQYF. In DNA, the CDR3 is TGTGCCAGCAGCGTAGGAGGAACAGACGAGCAGTACTTC.

This clonotype was picked up a small number of times. The rearrangement uses TRBV20-1 and TRBJ1-2; D unresolved. V was clipped by 3 bases and J by 8 bases, with 10 bases between them. CDR1 is DFQATT, CDR2 SNEGSKA, per germline (reference sequence). The CDR3 is 11 residues long. The CDR3 bases are TGCAGTGCTAGGAAAACCGGGGGCTACACCTTC. This translates into CSARKTGGYTF.

CDR3 loop: CASSRSSRETQYF. CDR3 DNA: TGTGCCAGCAGCCGTTCTAGCCGGGAGACCCAGTACTTC. This chain links TRBV12-3 or TRBV12-4 with TRBJ2-5; a weak D match, TRBD2 (5 bases). V was clipped by 6 bases and J by 5 bases, with 13 bases between them. This CDR3 region has 13 residues.